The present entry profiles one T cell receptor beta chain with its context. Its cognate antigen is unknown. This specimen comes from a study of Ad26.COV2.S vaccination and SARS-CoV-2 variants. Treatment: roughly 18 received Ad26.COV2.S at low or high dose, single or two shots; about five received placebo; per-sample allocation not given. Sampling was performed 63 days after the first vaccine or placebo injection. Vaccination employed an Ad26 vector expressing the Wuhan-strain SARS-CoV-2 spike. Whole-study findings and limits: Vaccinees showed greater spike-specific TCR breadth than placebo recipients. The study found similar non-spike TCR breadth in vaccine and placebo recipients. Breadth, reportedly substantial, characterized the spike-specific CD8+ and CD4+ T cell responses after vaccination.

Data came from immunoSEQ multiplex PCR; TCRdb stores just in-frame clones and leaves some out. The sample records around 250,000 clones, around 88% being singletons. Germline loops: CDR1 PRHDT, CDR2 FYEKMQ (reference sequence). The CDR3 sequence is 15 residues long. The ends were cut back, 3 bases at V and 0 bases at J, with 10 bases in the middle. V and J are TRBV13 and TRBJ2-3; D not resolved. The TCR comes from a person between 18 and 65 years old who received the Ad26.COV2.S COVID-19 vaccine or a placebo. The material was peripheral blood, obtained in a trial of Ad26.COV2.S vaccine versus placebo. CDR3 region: CASSFRVSSTDTQYF. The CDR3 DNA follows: TGTGCCAGCAGCTTCCGGGTCTCCAGCACAGATACGCAGTATTTT.